Below are 25 T cell receptor beta chains sequenced from a single sample in a study of T cell clonotyping in hematopoietic cell transplantation. The sample's time point: recipient sample about 28 days before transplant, after cytoreduction. Using immunoSEQ multiplex PCR, the repertoire was profiled, and TCRdb retains in-frame clones only, with some absent. The data show tens of thousands of clones, 90% to 97% seen once. The material sequenced was peripheral blood mononuclear cells, taken before stem cell transplant. Receptor source: a woman aged 50 to 60 with acute myeloid leukemia. Some clones in this sample may be carry-over from other donors' samples.

The V gene is TRBV29-1, the J gene TRBJ2-3, with D possibly being TRBD2 (6 bases). Germline assignment: CDR1 SQVTM and CDR2 ANQGSEA. The length of the CDR3 is 15 residues. V gave up 7 bases and J gave up 3 bases, with 20 bases separating them. CDR3 in DNA: TGCAGCGCCCTTACTCGGGAGAGTTATACAGATACGCAGTATTTT. Its translation: CSALTRESYTDTQYF.

The chain couples TRBV5-1 to TRBJ1-4; D possibly corresponds to TRBD1 (5 bases). Deletions cut 4 bases from V and 8 bases from J, with 15 bases between. CDR1 and CDR2 from the germline V gene are SGHRS and YFSETQ. This CDR3 is 14 amino acids long. The CDR3 loop is CASSTGRPQEKLFF. The CDR3 DNA sequence: TGCGCCAGCAGCACGGGACGGCCGCAGGAAAAACTGTTTTTT.

Only a few counts were recorded for this clone. This chain uses TRBV7-9 with TRBJ2-2, with D perhaps TRBD1 or TRBD2 (7 bases each). The CDR3 totals 16 residues. Deletions cut 5 bases from V and 5 bases from J, with 18 bases between. Per germline, CDR1 SEHNR and CDR2 FQNEAQ (reference sequence). The CDR3 DNA is TGTGCCAGCAGCGCGCGGGGGACAGATGATACCGGGGAGCTGTTTTTT. This encodes CASSARGTDDTGELFF. Combining the CDR3 with reference TRBV7-9 and TRBJ2-2 gives the whole variable domain DTGVSQNPRHKITKRGQNVTFRCDPISEHNRLYWYRQTLGQGPEFLTYFQNEAQLEKSRLLSDRFSAERPKGSFSTLEIQRTEQGDSAMYLCASSARGTDDTGELFFGEGSRLTVL.

This rearrangement joins TRBV10-1 to TRBJ2-5; D gene unclear. The CDR3 is made up of 15 amino acids. V was shortened by 0 bases and J by 4 bases, with 12 bases between the two germline ends. The germline V gene encodes CDR1 WNHNN and CDR2 SYGVQD (reference sequence). CDR3 sequence (DNA): TGCGCCAGCAGTGAGTCGAGCCTCCATCGAGAGACCCAGTACTTC. As protein: CASSESSLHRETQYF.

The chain joins TRBV29-1 to TRBJ2-2; 10 nucleotides align to TRBD2. Germline V gives CDR1 SQVTM, CDR2 ANQGSEA. Germline trimming cut 4 bases from V and 0 bases from J; bases unmatched to any gene: 5. CDR3 length: 16 residues. DNA of the CDR3: TGCAGCGTTGCCGAGGGACTAGCGCCGAACACCGGGGAGCTGTTTTTT. Encoded protein: CSVAEGLAPNTGELFF.

This chain uses TRBV4-1 with TRBJ1-4; the D is unclear. This CDR3 is built from 16 residues. Germline lookup yields CDR1 MGHRA and CDR2 YSYEKL. Deletions cut 1 base from V and 2 bases from J, with 11 bases between. The CDR3: CASSQVAGLTNEKLFF. The CDR3 nucleotides read TGCGCCAGCAGCCAAGTGGCGGGGTTGACTAATGAAAAACTGTTTTTT.

The chain uses TRBV5-6 and TRBJ2-1; TRBD1 matches 8 bases. Trimming removed 4 bases from V and 7 bases from J; junction bases left unmatched: 7. The germline V gene encodes CDR1 SGHDT and CDR2 YYEEEE. The CDR3 runs to 14 residues. The chain's CDR3 is CASSLRTGMNEQFF. In DNA form, the CDR3 reads TGTGCCAGCAGCCTTAGGACAGGGATGAATGAGCAGTTCTTC. The whole variable domain, filled in from reference TRBV5-6 and TRBJ2-1, reads DAGVTQSPTHLIKTRGQQVTLRCSPKSGHDTVSWYQQALGQGPQFIFQYYEEEERQRGNFPDRFSGHQFPNYSSELNVNALLLGDSALYLCASSLRTGMNEQFFGPGTRLTVL.

J is TRBJ1-1 and V is TRBV27; 8 positions agree with TRBD1. The V and J ends lost 7 bases and 0 bases, in that order; junction bases with no gene match: 7. This CDR3 comprises 15 residues. Germline CDR1 reads MNHEY; CDR2 reads SMNVEV (reference sequence). DNA for the CDR3: TGTGCCAGCAACGACAGGGGACAAATGAACACTGAAGCTTTCTTT. It specifies CASNDRGQMNTEAFF.

The rearrangement uses TRBV4-2 and TRBJ1-4; 7 nucleotides agree with TRBD1. Germline-derived CDR1 and CDR2 are LGHNA and YNFKEQ. There are 15 residues in the CDR3. With 2 bases clipped from V and 5 bases from J, the junction kept 5 bases outside the gene matches. The chain's CDR3 is CASSQRDRENEKLFF. The CDR3 DNA reads TGTGCCAGCAGCCAACGGGACAGAGAAAATGAAAAACTGTTTTTT.

This rearrangement joins TRBV6-1 to TRBJ1-5, with unresolved D. The V gene's germline CDR1 is MNHNS and CDR2 SASEGT. Trimming removed 2 bases from V and 5 bases from J, with 13 bases in between. The CDR3 covers 15 residues. CDR3 amino acids: CASSEWWSGDQPQHF. The DNA for the CDR3 is TGTGCCAGCAGTGAATGGTGGTCAGGCGATCAGCCCCAGCATTTT.

The CDR3 region is CSVSGSSYEQYF. CDR3 bases: TGCAGCGTTAGTGGGAGCTCCTACGAGCAGTACTTC. The chain links TRBV29-1 to TRBJ2-7; D may be TRBD2 (5 bases). The V gene's germline CDR1 is SQVTM and CDR2 ANQGSEA. CDR3 size: 12 residues. Trimming cost V 5 bases and J 0 bases, with 8 bases left between them.

This rearrangement joins TRBV11-1 to TRBJ2-7, with D perhaps given as TRBD1 or TRBD2 (6 bases each). The germline V gene encodes CDR1 SGHAT and CDR2 FQDESV (reference sequence). V was clipped by 1 base and J by 6 bases, with 16 bases between them. CDR3 length: 15 residues. CDR3 nucleotides: TGTGCCAGCAGCTTAGGGGGGGCACTCGCTGGCGAGCAGTACTTC. It is translated as CASSLGGALAGEQYF.

The chain is built from TRBV28 and TRBJ2-1, with 14 bases fitting TRBD2. Germline CDR1 MDHEN, CDR2 SYDVKM. The CDR3 contains 18 residues. The J segment lost 4 bases and the V segment lost 6 bases, leaving 11 bases of the junction unmatched. Written as DNA, the CDR3 is TGTGCCAGCAGCGCGGGACTAGCGGGAGTGCGGAGTTACAATGAGCAGTTCTTC. This sequence encodes CASSAGLAGVRSYNEQFF.

The rearrangement joins TRBV7-2 to TRBJ1-2; 8 bases line up with TRBD1. CDR1 and CDR2 (germline): SGHTA, FQGNSA. This CDR3 comprises 15 residues. The V gene end was trimmed by 5 bases and the J gene end by 6 bases; junction bases not matched to a gene: 11. In nucleotides, the CDR3 is TGTGCCAGCAGCCCCTACTCGACAGGGGTGGATGGCTACACCTTC. It yields the protein CASSPYSTGVDGYTF.

V usage is TRBV5-6 and J usage is TRBJ2-2; 8 bases map to TRBD2. The germline gives CDR1 SGHDT, CDR2 YYEEEE. The junction had 8 bases not matched to a gene; V was cut back by 3 bases and J by 1 base. The CDR3 totals 17 residues. CDR3 amino acids: CASSYPRLAMNTGELFF. In nucleotides, the CDR3 is TGTGCCAGCAGCTACCCAAGACTAGCGATGAACACCGGGGAGCTGTTTTTT.

V gene TRBV10-1 combines with J gene TRBJ1-2; D unclear. Trimming removed 3 bases from V and 4 bases from J, with 6 bases in between. Germline V gene sequence: CDR1 WNHNN, CDR2 SYGVQD (reference sequence). This CDR3 spans 12 amino acids. The CDR3 region is CASSDGSYGYTF. CDR3 sequence (DNA): TGCGCCAGCAGTGACGGATCCTATGGCTACACCTTC.

The rearrangement joins TRBV6-5 to TRBJ2-3; 13 nucleotides agree with TRBD2. CDR1 and CDR2 from the germline V gene are MNHEY and SVGAGI. There are 15 residues in the CDR3. V was clipped by 6 bases and J by 2 bases; unmatched bases: 2. Here the CDR3 DNA reads TGTGCCAGCAGAGGACTAGCGGGGGACACAGATACGCAGTATTTT. Translating gives CASRGLAGDTDTQYF.

This chain uses TRBV11-3 with TRBJ2-3; possible D gene TRBD1, 5 bases. Per germline, CDR1 SGHNT and CDR2 YENEEA. CDR3 length equals 13 residues. V shed 3 bases and J shed 7 bases, with 11 bases lying between them. CDR3 DNA sequence: TGTGCCAGCAGCTTTACGCCAGGGAATACGCAGTATTTT. This codes for CASSFTPGNTQYF. Full variable domain (missing parts from reference TRBV11-3 and TRBJ2-3): EAGVVQSPRYKIIEKKQPVAFWCNPISGHNTLYWYLQNLGQGPELLIRYENEEAVDDSQLPKDRFSAERLKGVDSTLKIQPAELGDSAVYLCASSFTPGNTQYFGPGTRLTVL.

This clone is a singleton in its sample. The rearrangement uses TRBV7-9 and TRBJ2-1, with TRBD1 matching 7 bases. Trimming at V came to 4 bases and at J to 0 bases, leaving 3 bases not matched to a gene. This CDR3 contains 15 residues. Germline CDR1 SEHNR, CDR2 FQNEAQ (reference sequence). Here the CDR3 DNA reads TGTGCCAGCAGCTCGGACAGGTCCTCCTACAATGAGCAGTTCTTC. Translating it yields CASSSDRSSYNEQFF.

This chain connects TRBV29-1 to TRBJ2-3; TRBD2 aligns across 10 bases. With V trimmed by 7 bases and J by 0 bases, 7 bases remained unmatched. The germline gives CDR1 SQVTM, CDR2 ANQGSEA. This CDR3 comprises 15 residues. Here the CDR3 reads CSGLGLAESTDTQYF. CDR3 coding DNA: TGCAGCGGACTAGGACTAGCGGAAAGCACAGATACGCAGTATTTT.

The V call is TRBV7-2, the J call TRBJ1-4; D ambiguous. Trimming took off 2 bases at V and 4 bases at J, with 8 bases between the two ends. This CDR3 is built from 14 residues. The germline V gene has CDR1 SGHTA and CDR2 FQGNSA. This CDR3 reads CASSLQAINEKLFF. The CDR3 DNA reads TGTGCCAGCAGCTTACAGGCGATTAATGAAAAACTGTTTTTT.

In this sample, this clone turned up once. DNA of the CDR3: TGCAGTGCTATCAGACAGGAAGAAGCTTTCTTT. This encodes CSAIRQEEAFF. The rearrangement uses TRBV20-1 and TRBJ1-1, with D perhaps matching TRBD1 (6 bases). The CDR3 loop spans 11 amino acids. The V gene's germline CDR1 is DFQATT and CDR2 SNEGSKA (reference sequence). The V gene lost 4 bases and the J gene lost 8 bases, with 11 bases spanning the gap.

This chain's CDR3 is CASSSGWTPDQETQYF. CDR3 in DNA: TGTGCCAGCAGCTCCGGCTGGACACCTGACCAAGAGACCCAGTACTTC. This chain joins TRBV11-3 and TRBJ2-5, with D tentatively TRBD1 (5 bases). Deletions cut 4 bases from V and 0 bases from J, with 15 bases between. The germline V gene encodes CDR1 SGHNT and CDR2 YENEEA. CDR3 length equals 16 residues. Combining the CDR3 with reference TRBV11-3 and TRBJ2-5 gives the whole variable domain EAGVVQSPRYKIIEKKQPVAFWCNPISGHNTLYWYLQNLGQGPELLIRYENEEAVDDSQLPKDRFSAERLKGVDSTLKIQPAELGDSAVYLCASSSGWTPDQETQYFGPGTRLLVL.

This clone was detected only a few times. V gene TRBV28 combines with J gene TRBJ1-5; D gene ambiguous. CDR1 and CDR2 from the germline V gene are MDHEN and SYDVKM. V dropped 6 bases and J dropped 12 bases, with 12 bases sitting between them. The CDR3 length is 11 residues. The CDR3 protein is CASRLLGLQHF. The CDR3 DNA sequence: TGTGCCAGCAGACTTCTAGGGCTCCAGCATTTT. Using reference TRBV28 and TRBJ1-5 for the parts outside the CDR3, the full variable domain is DVKVTQSSRYLVKRTGEKVFLECVQDMDHENMFWYRQDPGLGLRLIYFSYDVKMKEKGDIPEGYSVSREKKERFSLILESASTNQTSMYLCASRLLGLQHFGDGTRLSIL.

CDR3 nucleotides: TGTGCCAGCAGTACCTCGACAGGTCCTTTCTTT. This translates into CASSTSTGPFF. V and J are TRBV2 and TRBJ1-1; a weak D match, TRBD1 (6 bases). The germline V gene encodes CDR1 SNHLY and CDR2 FYNNEI. The V end was cut by 5 bases, the J end by 12 bases, with 13 bases between. The CDR3 totals 11 residues.